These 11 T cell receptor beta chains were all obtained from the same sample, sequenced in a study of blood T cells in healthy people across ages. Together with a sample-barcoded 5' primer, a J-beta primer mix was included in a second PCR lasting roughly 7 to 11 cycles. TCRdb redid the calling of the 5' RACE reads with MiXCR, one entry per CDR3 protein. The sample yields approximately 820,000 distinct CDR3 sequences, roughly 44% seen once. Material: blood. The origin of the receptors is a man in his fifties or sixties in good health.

The CDR3 reads CASSRTPWEQYF. The CDR3 DNA is TGTGCCAGCAGCCGGACCCCCTGGGAGCAGTACTTC. The chain recombines TRBV6-2 or TRBV6-3 with TRBJ2-4; tentative D call: TRBD2 (5 bases). The CDR3 is 12 amino acids. Germline loops: CDR1 MNHEY, CDR2 SVGEGT. Trimming took 6 bases from V and 13 from J, leaving 16 bases between them.

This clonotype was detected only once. CDR3 coding DNA: TGCGCCAGCAGCCAACGGATATACAATGAGCAGTACTTC. This sequence encodes CASSQRIYNEQYF. The rearrangement joins TRBV4-3 to TRBJ2-1; D call uncertain. The DNA end favors TRBJ2-7, so the J call may be wrong. The germline V gene encodes CDR1 LGHNA and CDR2 YSLEER. The CDR3 extends over 13 amino acids.

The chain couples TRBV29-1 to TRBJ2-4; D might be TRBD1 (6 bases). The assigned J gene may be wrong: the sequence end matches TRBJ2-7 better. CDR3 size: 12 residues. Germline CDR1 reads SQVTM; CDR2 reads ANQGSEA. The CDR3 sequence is CSYRGQLYEQYF. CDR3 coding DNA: TGCAGCTACCGGGGACAACTTTACGAGCAGTACTTC.

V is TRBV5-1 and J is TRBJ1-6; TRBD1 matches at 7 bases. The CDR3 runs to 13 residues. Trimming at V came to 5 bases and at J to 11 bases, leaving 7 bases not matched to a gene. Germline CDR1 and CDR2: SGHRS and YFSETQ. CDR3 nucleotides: TGCGCCAGCAGTGAGACAGGGATGACACCCCTCCACTTT. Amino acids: CASSETGMTPLHF.

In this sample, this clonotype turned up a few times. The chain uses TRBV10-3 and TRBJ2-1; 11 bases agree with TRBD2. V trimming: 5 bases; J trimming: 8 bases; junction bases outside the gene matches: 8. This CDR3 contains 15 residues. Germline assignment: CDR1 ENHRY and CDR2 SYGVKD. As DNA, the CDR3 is TGTGCCATCAGTAGTAGCGGGGGGGGATTCGATGAGCAGTTCTTC. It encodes CAISSSGGGFDEQFF.

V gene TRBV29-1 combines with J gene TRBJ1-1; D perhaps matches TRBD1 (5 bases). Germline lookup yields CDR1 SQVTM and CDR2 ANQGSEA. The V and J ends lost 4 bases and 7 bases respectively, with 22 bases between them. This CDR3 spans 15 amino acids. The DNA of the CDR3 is TGCAGCGTTGTTCGGTGGCGGGACCGGACCGATGAAGCTTTCTTT. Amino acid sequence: CSVVRWRDRTDEAFF.

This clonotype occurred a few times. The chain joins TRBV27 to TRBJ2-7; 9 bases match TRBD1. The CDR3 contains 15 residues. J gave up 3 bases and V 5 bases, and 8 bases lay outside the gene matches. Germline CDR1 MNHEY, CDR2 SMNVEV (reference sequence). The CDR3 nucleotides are TGTGCCAGCAGTCTCTTTCCGACAGGGGGCTACGAGCAGTACTTC. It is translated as CASSLFPTGGYEQYF.

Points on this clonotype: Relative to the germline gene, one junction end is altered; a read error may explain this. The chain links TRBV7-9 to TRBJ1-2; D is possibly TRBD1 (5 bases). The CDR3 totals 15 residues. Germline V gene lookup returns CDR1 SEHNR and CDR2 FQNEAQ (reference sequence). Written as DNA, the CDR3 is TGTGCCAGCAGCTTAGCAGGGACCCAAACCTATGGCCACACCTTC. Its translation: CASSLAGTQTYGHTF.

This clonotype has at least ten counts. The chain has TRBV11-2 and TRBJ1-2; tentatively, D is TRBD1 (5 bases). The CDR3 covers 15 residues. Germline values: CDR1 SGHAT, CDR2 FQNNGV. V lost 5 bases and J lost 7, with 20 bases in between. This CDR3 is CASSADPARATGYTF. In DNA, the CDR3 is TGTGCCAGCAGCGCTGACCCCGCCAGGGCAACTGGCTACACCTTC. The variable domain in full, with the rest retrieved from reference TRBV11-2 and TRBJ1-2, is EAGVAQSPRYKIIEKRQSVAFWCNPISGHATLYWYQQILGQGPKLLIQFQNNGVVDDSQLPKDRFSAERLKGVDSTLKIQPAKLEDSAVYLCASSADPARATGYTFGSGTRLTVV.

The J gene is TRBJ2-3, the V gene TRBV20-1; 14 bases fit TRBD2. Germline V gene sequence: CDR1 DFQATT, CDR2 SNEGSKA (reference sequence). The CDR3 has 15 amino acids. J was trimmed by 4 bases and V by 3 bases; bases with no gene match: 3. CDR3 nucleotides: TGCAGTGCTAGCCCGACTAGCGGGGGGGCAGATACGCAGTATTTT. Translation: CSASPTSGGADTQYF.

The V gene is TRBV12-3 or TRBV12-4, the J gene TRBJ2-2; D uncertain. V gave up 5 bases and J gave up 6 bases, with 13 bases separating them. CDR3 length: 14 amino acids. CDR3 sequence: CASSPQKHAGELFF. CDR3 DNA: TGTGCCAGCAGTCCACAGAAACACGCCGGGGAGCTGTTTTTT.